This T cell receptor (beta chain) was identified in a study of post-analysis software for immune sequencing data. General study findings and limits: TRBV5-6, TRBV5-1 and TRBV20-1 were among roughly five TRBV segments more frequent in patients than controls. Controls significantly exceeded multiple sclerosis patients in normalized Chao1 diversity.

Unique molecular identifiers featured in each of the TCR beta cDNA libraries. TCRdb reprocessed the PCR reads with MiXCR, giving one entry per CDR3 protein. The profile covers more than 500,000 distinct CDR3 sequences, with around 34% appearing a single time and approximately 6% taken by the ten largest. The CDR3 length is 16 residues. Germline V gene sequence: CDR1 KGHSH, CDR2 LQKENI. Trimming stripped 1 base from V and 0 bases from J, with 10 bases between. As concerns this clonotype: Its antigen is undetermined.

The J gene is TRBJ1-3, the V gene TRBV18, with D uncertain. This receptor was identified in a girl between 2 and 17 years old with multiple sclerosis. Sequencing was carried out using blood. For the CDR3, the DNA is TGTGCCAGCTCACCACGGACGGTATCCTCTGGAAACACCATATATTTT. It encodes CASSPRTVSSGNTIYF.